This note documents a single T cell receptor (beta chain) sequence. The sample is drawn from a study of blood T cell repertoires in COVID-19. Study in general: T cells, B-cell-depleted T cells, or PBMCs supplied cDNA or gDNA.

As processed by the authors: Amplification from reference gene primers served as the basis for estimated nucleated cell counts. Here immunoSEQ multiplex PCR was the method, and the copy in TCRdb shows in-frame clones only, minus some. That table supplies the V and J calls and clone size; D and trimming were determined from the DNA. The sample records 100,000 to 130,000 clones, over 60% being singletons. After removal of 5 bases from V and 1 base from J, the junction contained 6 bases not matched to a gene. The CDR3 sequence is 15 residues long. Germline V gene sequence: CDR1 LNHDA, CDR2 SQIVND (reference sequence).

Input material: peripheral blood. The genes are TRBV19 and TRBJ1-1; 8 bases are a match to TRBD1. This clonotype was obtained from a man between 65 and 85 years old with acute or convalescent COVID-19. The DNA of the CDR3 is TGTGCCAGTAGTCATCGGACAGGGCAGAACACTGAAGCTTTCTTT. Translation: CASSHRTGQNTEAFF.